This T cell receptor beta chain is drawn from a study of blood T cell repertoires in COVID-19. Across the whole study: Both acute and convalescent COVID-19 samples were obtained from the United States, Italy and Spain. From T cells, B-cell-depleted T cells, or PBMCs came the material, which was cDNA or gDNA.

Original processing notes: Nucleated cell number was recorded as an estimate derived from reference gene primer amplification. This table comes from immunoSEQ multiplex PCR, and its TCRdb copy is limited to in-frame clones, with some not included. The V and J calls and the clone size are those of that table, but D and trimming were determined from the DNA. The sample records about 64,000 clones, almost 80% being singletons. Germline values: CDR1 MNHEY, CDR2 SMNVEV (reference sequence). This CDR3 comprises 15 residues. V was shortened by 4 bases and J by 10 bases, with 17 bases between the two germline ends.

The chain links TRBV27 to TRBJ1-6; maybe TRBD1 (6 bases). This clonotype was obtained from a man older than 75 with acute or convalescent COVID-19. Sequencing was carried out using peripheral blood. This CDR3 reads CASSSVGGVGSPLHF. The CDR3, as DNA: TGTGCCAGCAGTTCCGTAGGGGGTGTGGGGTCACCCCTCCACTTT.